This passage covers 12 T cell receptor beta chains from one sample sequenced in a study of T cells in Graves' hyperthyroidism and ophthalmopathy (dated by TCRdb to between 2018 and 2021). Library construction relied on multiplex PCR. These reads were obtained on an Illumina HiSeq 2000. The TCR beta CDR3 regions were amplified from the RNA transcripts. A first-round RT-PCR of the TCR CDR3 used the HTBI primer set with the Qiagen OneStep RT-PCR kit. The public reads were reanalyzed by TCRdb: fastp trimming at Q25, MiXCR alignment, in-frame beta chains only. Entries that share a CDR3 protein sequence are merged under the most common genes and DNA. This sample lists fewer than 700,000 distinct CDR3 sequences; roughly a sixth were detected once. The biggest ten clones account for roughly 15% of the sample. Sequencing was carried out using blood. The receptor set was obtained from a woman between 18 and 30 years old with Graves' ophthalmopathy.

There are many counts of this clonotype. The V call is TRBV10-3, the J call TRBJ2-1; D possibly uses TRBD1 or TRBD2 (6 bases each). The V and J ends lost 5 bases and 8 bases respectively, with 22 bases between them. This CDR3 spans 16 amino acids. The germline V gene encodes CDR1 ENHRY and CDR2 SYGVKD. DNA for the CDR3: TGTGCCATCAGTTTCACCGAAGGGGGGCGAGGTGATGAGCAGTTCTTC. Translation gives CAISFTEGGRGDEQFF.

The sample holds many counts of this clonotype. The rearrangement uses TRBV30 and TRBJ1-1; the match to TRBD1 covers 7 bases. Germline V gives CDR1 GTSNPN, CDR2 SVGIG (reference sequence). CDR3 length equals 12 residues. Trimming took 4 bases from V and 3 from J; bases not matched to a gene: 2. The CDR3 loop is CAWIDRDTEAFF. Written as DNA, the CDR3 is TGTGCCTGGATCGACAGGGACACTGAAGCTTTCTTT.

The chain has TRBV27 and TRBJ1-4; D not certain. In germline, CDR1 is MNHEY, CDR2 SMNVEV (reference sequence). This CDR3 is 12 amino acids long. Trimming shortened V by 3 bases and J by 5 bases, and 4 bases separated the two germline ends. The CDR3 nucleotides are TGTGCCAGCAGTTTTTTAAATGAAAAACTGTTTTTT. Translation: CASSFLNEKLFF.

This sequence joins TRBV20-1 and TRBJ1-5; a weak D match, TRBD1 (5 bases). The germline gives CDR1 DFQATT, CDR2 SNEGSKA (reference sequence). The CDR3 has 14 amino acids. V was cut by 2 bases and J by 2 bases, with 10 bases left in between. The CDR3 spells CSARPRDGNQPQHF. DNA for the CDR3: TGCAGTGCTAGACCCAGGGACGGCAATCAGCCCCAGCATTTT.

This clonotype has more than one count but fewer than ten. The J gene is TRBJ2-5, the V gene TRBV5-6; TRBD2 agrees at 12 bases. Germline V CDR1 and CDR2: SGHDT, YYEEEE. This CDR3 spans 16 amino acids. V lost 4 bases and J lost 2; bases outside the gene matches: 6. The CDR3 sequence: CASSTTSGRGQETQYF. The DNA for the CDR3 is TGTGCCAGCAGCACGACTAGCGGGAGAGGGCAAGAGACCCAGTACTTC.

This clonotype was found a few times. A much larger clonotype is one base distant, so this may be a read error. The chain links TRBV28 to TRBJ2-3, with D perhaps TRBD1 (6 bases). This CDR3 comprises 15 residues. In germline, CDR1 is MDHEN, CDR2 SYDVKM. The CDR3 bases are TGTGCCAGCAGTTTATTACAGGGACACACAGGTACGCAGTATTTT. Translated, it gives CASSLLQGHTGTQYF.

This clonotype was seen repeatedly, ten times or more. This chain links TRBV6-6 with TRBJ1-1; D may be TRBD1 (6 bases). Deletions cut 0 bases from V and 7 bases from J, with 9 bases between. Germline V gene lookup returns CDR1 MNHNY and CDR2 SVGAGI (reference sequence). This CDR3 comprises 13 residues. In DNA, the CDR3 is TGTGCCAGCAGTTACTCGTCACAGGGTGAAGCTTTCTTT. It translates to CASSYSSQGEAFF.

The V call is TRBV19, the J call TRBJ2-1; TRBD2 matches 7 bases. The CDR3 loop spans 15 amino acids. The V gene end was trimmed by 1 base and the J gene end by 5 bases; junction bases not matched to a gene: 5. Germline V gene lookup returns CDR1 LNHDA and CDR2 SQIVND (reference sequence). Here the CDR3 reads CASSIGGGPHNEQFF. In DNA, the CDR3 is TGTGCCAGTAGTATAGGGGGAGGGCCACACAATGAGCAGTTCTTC.

The J gene is TRBJ1-4, the V gene TRBV27, with unresolved D. Trimming left V 3 bases short and J 8 bases short, with 19 bases between. Germline V gene sequence: CDR1 MNHEY, CDR2 SMNVEV (reference sequence). CDR3 length equals 16 residues. In DNA, the CDR3 is TGTGCCAGCAGTTTCGTCTGGACGGGGTCGACCGAAAAACTGTTTTTT. The encoded protein is CASSFVWTGSTEKLFF. Variable domain in full (rest from reference TRBV27 and TRBJ1-4): EAQVTQNPRYLITVTGKKLTVTCSQNMNHEYMSWYRQDPGLGLRQIYYSMNVEVTDKGDVPEGYKVSRKEKRNFPLILESPSPNQTSLYFCASSFVWTGSTEKLFFGSGTQLSVL.

The table lists this clonotype with many counts. This chain links TRBV3-1 with TRBJ2-2; D assignment may be TRBD1 or TRBD2 (5 bases each). The germline V and J ends were trimmed by 7 bases and 4 bases, with 10 bases remaining between them. This CDR3 comprises 13 residues. Germline CDR1 LGHDT, CDR2 YNNKEL (reference sequence). DNA for the CDR3: TGTGCCAGCAACGGGGCAGCCACCGGGGAGCTGTTTTTT. This translates into CASNGAATGELFF.

The sample holds a few counts of this clonotype. The V and J genes are TRBV7-9 and TRBJ2-7, with a possible D match to TRBD1 (6 bases). This CDR3 comprises 16 residues. The germline V and J ends were trimmed by 3 bases and 2 bases, with 17 bases remaining between them. Germline CDR1 SEHNR, CDR2 FQNEAQ (reference sequence). CDR3 region: CASSFFTKDSTYEQYF. CDR3 nucleotides: TGTGCCAGCAGCTTTTTTACTAAGGACAGTACCTACGAGCAGTACTTC.

This clonotype has ten or more counts. The chain couples TRBV6-1 to TRBJ1-1; no firm D call. Germline V gives CDR1 MNHNS, CDR2 SASEGT. Trimming stripped 6 bases from V and 2 bases from J, with 10 bases between. The CDR3 runs to 13 residues. The CDR3 bases are TGTGCCAGCAGCGAAACAAGAAACACTGAAGCTTTCTTT. It is translated as CASSETRNTEAFF.